A selection of T cell receptor beta chains follows, all from one sample in a study of blood T cell repertoires in COVID-19. Data came from immunoSEQ multiplex PCR; TCRdb stores just in-frame clones and leaves some out. This table holds around 140,000 clones, 85% to 90% found once. The sample was PBMCs or T cells enriched from blood (not recorded which). The receptors come from a man aged 55 to 70 who had recovered from COVID-19. Each CDR3 is given with its conserved first and last residue.

cdr3_aa j_call v_call cdr3_length
CASSLITGDSPLHF TRBJ1-6 TRBV5-1 14
CASSVGLAGEQFF TRBJ2-1 TRBV9 13
CASSSSGGGGELFF TRBJ2-2 TRBV27 14
CATSRGLGSEAFF TRBJ1-1 TRBV15 13
CASSRTSGGPQETQYF TRBJ2-5 TRBV7-8 16
CGTRRDAYEQYF TRBJ2-7 TRBV28 12
CASSETGTRNSPLHF TRBJ1-6 TRBV25-1 15
CASSIGLTSGNTIYF TRBJ1-3 TRBV19 15
CASSEQGPGSYEQYF TRBJ2-7 TRBV2 15
CASSLTGSYEQYF TRBJ2-7 TRBV5-1 13
CASSLEVQAAQHF TRBJ1-5 TRBV5-5 13
CASSKEGNEQFF TRBJ2-1 TRBV2 12
CASSESPYGNTIYF TRBJ1-3 TRBV10-1 14
CSVDPRNNEQFF TRBJ2-1 TRBV29-1 12
CASAHEGSGVDEQYF TRBJ2-7 TRBV4-1 15
CAISESGDYGYTF TRBJ1-2 TRBV10-3 13